Following are 6 T cell receptor beta chains from one sample sequenced in a study of CD8 T cells in Susac syndrome (dated by TCRdb to between 2018 and 2021). Library generation was performed with the immunoSEQ multiplex PCR assay. RNA was extracted using the RNeasy kit, and roughly 0.5 to 1 ug of the RNA was reverse transcribed with random hexamers. TCRdb ran its own pipeline on the public reads, namely fastp trimming at Q25 and MiXCR clone calling, and kept in-frame beta chains. Rows matching on CDR3 protein sequence are summarized as one entry with the most common DNA and genes. In all, the sample holds approximately 190,000 distinct CDR3 sequences, and approximately 95% of those were seen once. Less than 0.2% of the sample is held by the ten biggest clonotypes. Source material: CD8+ T cells from PBMCs. These TCRs come from a human donor with Susac syndrome.

The genes are TRBV18 and TRBJ2-1; D unresolved. Germline assignment: CDR1 KGHSH and CDR2 LQKENI. V dropped 0 bases and J dropped 6 bases, with 6 bases sitting between them. The CDR3 has 13 residues. CDR3 sequence reads: CASSPPSRNEQFF. CDR3 DNA sequence: TGTGCCAGCTCACCACCGTCCCGCAATGAGCAGTTCTTC.

The chain recombines TRBV18 with TRBJ2-6; D is perhaps TRBD2 (5 bases). The CDR3 covers 15 residues. In germline, CDR1 is KGHSH, CDR2 LQKENI. V lost 6 bases, J lost 0 bases, and 9 bases lay in between. The CDR3 loop reads CASSPGGSGANVLTF. DNA of the CDR3: TGTGCCAGCTCCCCCGGAGGCTCTGGGGCCAACGTCCTGACTTTC.

The chain is built from TRBV16 and TRBJ2-1, with TRBD1 as a possible D gene (6 bases). V lost 4 bases to trimming and J lost 10 bases, with 14 bases between them. Germline-derived CDR1 and CDR2 are KGHSY and FQNENV. The CDR3 spans 13 residues. CDR3 nucleotides: TGTGCCAGCAGCCGAGGAATACAGGGAGAGCAGTTCTTC. Translating gives CASSRGIQGEQFF.

The chain carries TRBV20-1 and TRBJ2-3, with D unclear. The V and J ends lost 1 base and 1 base respectively, with 6 bases between them. Germline V gene sequence: CDR1 DFQATT, CDR2 SNEGSKA (reference sequence). The CDR3 consists of 13 residues. In DNA form, the CDR3 reads TGCAGTGCTAGAGTCTCAGGCACAGATACGCAGTATTTT. Protein product: CSARVSGTDTQYF.

V usage is TRBV10-3 and J usage is TRBJ1-6; possibly TRBD1 for D (5 bases). This CDR3 contains 13 residues. Germline CDR1 and CDR2: ENHRY and SYGVKD. The germline V and J ends were trimmed by 3 bases and 9 bases, with 9 bases remaining between them. The CDR3 bases are TGTGCCATCAGTGACAGGGAAGGTTCACCCCTCCACTTT. Protein: CAISDREGSPLHF.

The chain combines TRBV19 with TRBJ2-1; 11 positions match TRBD1. Germline assignment: CDR1 LNHDA and CDR2 SQIVND (reference sequence). With 1 base clipped from V and 7 bases from J, the junction kept 3 bases outside the gene matches. CDR3 length: 15 amino acids. CDR3 nucleotides: TGTGCCAGTAGTATAGGGACAGGGGGCATTAATGAGCAGTTCTTC. Translation: CASSIGTGGINEQFF.